This paragraph reports one TCR beta chain. Its cognate antigen is unknown. The data belong to a study of cytomegalovirus exposure and HLA in healthy donors. Use of 60 Vbeta and 13 Jbeta primers characterized the PCR. Only in-frame clones appear in the TCRdb table, and some are missing; sequencing was by immunoSEQ multiplex PCR. This specimen shows fewer than 150,000 clones; the ten leading clones hold roughly 2.7%. Whole-study results and caveats: It was shown in a later analysis that HLA-associated TCR beta chains were more clonally expanded than other, equally common chains. For most TCR beta V segments, an earlier analysis put the productive rate at about 87% or about 30% of the time.

Donors were ostensibly healthy at sampling, although undocumented immune exposures were probable. The germline V gene encodes CDR1 SGHAT and CDR2 FQNNGV. This CDR3 is 13 amino acids long. With 4 bases clipped from V and 6 bases from J, the junction kept 6 bases outside the gene matches. The V and J genes are TRBV11-2 and TRBJ2-7, with 7 bases aligning to TRBD1. The sequence came from a man aged 40-49 years in good health and CMV-seronegative. Sequences were obtained from PBMCs. Written as DNA, the CDR3 is TGTGCCAGCAGCTCGGGACAGCCATCCGAGCAGTACTTC. Protein sequence: CASSSGQPSEQYF. The full variable domain, with the rest looked up from reference TRBV11-2 and TRBJ2-7, is EAGVAQSPRYKIIEKRQSVAFWCNPISGHATLYWYQQILGQGPKLLIQFQNNGVVDDSQLPKDRFSAERLKGVDSTLKIQPAKLEDSAVYLCASSSGQPSEQYFGPGTRLTVT.